The present TCR beta chain was sequenced within a study of shared clonotypes between healthy human individuals. Naivety among CD8 cells was defined by CD45RO negativity and positive CCR7 selection, thereby excluding terminally differentiated effector memory CD45RA+ cells. All donors were Caucasian adults living in Nashville, Tennessee. Per the germline V gene, CDR1 is SGHTA and CDR2 is FQGNSA. The ends were cut back, 5 bases at V and 2 bases at J, with 22 bases in the middle. There are 17 residues in the CDR3. Once extracted for a subset, genomic DNA was divided evenly among several immunoSEQ plates. Sorted subsets were amplified in replicate PCRs using 200 to 250 ng DNA, tens of thousands of T cell genomes. The assay was immunoSEQ multiplex PCR, and TCRdb's table has in-frame clones only and misses some. Here the sample spans about 2.2 million clones, 80% to 95% being singletons.

This chain uses TRBV7-2 with TRBJ2-7, with a tentative D call TRBD1 (6 bases). The clonotype originates from a man between 18 and 29 years old in good health. Some clones in this sample may be carry-over from other donors' samples. Specimen: naive CD8+ T cells from PBMCs. The CDR3 reads CASSIETGDLTPYEQYF. DNA of the CDR3: TGTGCCAGCAGCATAGAGACAGGCGACTTAACCCCCTACGAGCAGTACTTC. The whole variable domain, filled in from reference TRBV7-2 and TRBJ2-7, reads GAGVSQSPSNKVTEKGKDVELRCDPISGHTALYWYRQSLGQGLEFLIYFQGNSAPDKSGLPSDRFSAERTGGSVSTLTIQRTQQEDSAVYLCASSIETGDLTPYEQYFGPGTRLTVT.